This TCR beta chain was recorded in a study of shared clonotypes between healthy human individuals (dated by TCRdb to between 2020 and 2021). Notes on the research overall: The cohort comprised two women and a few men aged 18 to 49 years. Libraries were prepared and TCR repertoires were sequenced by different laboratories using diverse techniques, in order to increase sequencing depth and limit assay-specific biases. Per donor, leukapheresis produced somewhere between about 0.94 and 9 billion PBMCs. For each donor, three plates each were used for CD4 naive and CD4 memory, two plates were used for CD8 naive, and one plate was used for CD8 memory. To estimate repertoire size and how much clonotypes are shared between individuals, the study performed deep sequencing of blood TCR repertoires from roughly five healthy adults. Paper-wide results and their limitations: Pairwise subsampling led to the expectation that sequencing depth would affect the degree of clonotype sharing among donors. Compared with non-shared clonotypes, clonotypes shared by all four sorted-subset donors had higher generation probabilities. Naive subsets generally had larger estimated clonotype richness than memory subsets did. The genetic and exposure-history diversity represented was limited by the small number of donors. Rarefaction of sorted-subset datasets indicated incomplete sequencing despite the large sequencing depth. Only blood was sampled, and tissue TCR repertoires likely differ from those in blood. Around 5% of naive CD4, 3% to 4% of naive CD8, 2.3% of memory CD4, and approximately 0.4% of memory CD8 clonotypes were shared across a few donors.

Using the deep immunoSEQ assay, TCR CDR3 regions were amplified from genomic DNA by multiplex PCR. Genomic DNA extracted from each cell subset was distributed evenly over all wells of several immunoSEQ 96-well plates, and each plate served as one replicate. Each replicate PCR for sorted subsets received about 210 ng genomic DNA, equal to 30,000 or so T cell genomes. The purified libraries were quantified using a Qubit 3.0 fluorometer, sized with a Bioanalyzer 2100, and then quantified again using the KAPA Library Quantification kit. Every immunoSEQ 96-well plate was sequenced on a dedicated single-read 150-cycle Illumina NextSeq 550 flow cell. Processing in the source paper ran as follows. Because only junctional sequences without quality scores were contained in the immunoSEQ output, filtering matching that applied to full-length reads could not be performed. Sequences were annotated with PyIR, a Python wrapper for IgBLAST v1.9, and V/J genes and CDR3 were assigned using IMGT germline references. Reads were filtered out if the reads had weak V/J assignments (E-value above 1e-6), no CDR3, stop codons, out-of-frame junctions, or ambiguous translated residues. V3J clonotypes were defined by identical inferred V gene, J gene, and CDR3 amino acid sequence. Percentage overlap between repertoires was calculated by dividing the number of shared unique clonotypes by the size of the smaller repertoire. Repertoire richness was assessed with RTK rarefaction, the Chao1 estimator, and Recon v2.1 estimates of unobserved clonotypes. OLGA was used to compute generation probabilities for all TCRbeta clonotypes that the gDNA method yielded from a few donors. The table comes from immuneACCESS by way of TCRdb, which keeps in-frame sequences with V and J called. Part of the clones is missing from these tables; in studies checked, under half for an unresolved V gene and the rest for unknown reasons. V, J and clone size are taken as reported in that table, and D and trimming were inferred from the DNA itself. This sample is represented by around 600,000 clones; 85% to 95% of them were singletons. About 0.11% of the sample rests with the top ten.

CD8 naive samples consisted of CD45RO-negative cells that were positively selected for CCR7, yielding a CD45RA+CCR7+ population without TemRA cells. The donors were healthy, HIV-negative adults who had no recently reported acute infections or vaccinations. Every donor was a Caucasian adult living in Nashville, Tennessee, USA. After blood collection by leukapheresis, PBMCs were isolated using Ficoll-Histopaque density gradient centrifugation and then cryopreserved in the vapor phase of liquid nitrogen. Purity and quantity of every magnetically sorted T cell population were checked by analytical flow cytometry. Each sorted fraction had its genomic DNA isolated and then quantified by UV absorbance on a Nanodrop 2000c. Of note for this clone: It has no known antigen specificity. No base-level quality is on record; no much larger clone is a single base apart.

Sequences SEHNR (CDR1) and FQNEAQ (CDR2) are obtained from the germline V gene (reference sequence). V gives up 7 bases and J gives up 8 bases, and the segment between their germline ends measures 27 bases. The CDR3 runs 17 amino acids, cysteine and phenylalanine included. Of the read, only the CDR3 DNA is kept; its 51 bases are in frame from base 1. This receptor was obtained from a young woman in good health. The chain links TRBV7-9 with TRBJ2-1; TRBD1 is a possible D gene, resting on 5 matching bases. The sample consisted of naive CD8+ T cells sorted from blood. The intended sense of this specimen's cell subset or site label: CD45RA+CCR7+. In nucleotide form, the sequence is TGTGCCAGCACCAAAATGGGGCAGAAAGGCCCCCGGTATGAGCAGTTCTTC. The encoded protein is CASTKMGQKGPRYEQFF.